The entry below describes one T cell receptor beta chain. Antigen unknown. These data are taken from a study of T and B cells in COVID-19 patients. Study details: Most recovered patients had mild to moderate COVID-19 treated as outpatients.

Each TRB amplification used roughly 250-550 ng of genomic DNA from blood. TRB rearrangements were amplified by multiplex PCR with BIOMED2 TRB-A/B primers. Using its own MiXCR run on the multiplex PCR reads, TCRdb lists one record per CDR3 protein. This table holds 20,000 to 25,000 distinct CDR3 sequences, approximately 28% found once. Germline V gives CDR1 MNHEY, CDR2 SVGAGI. The V segment lost 5 bases and the J segment 7 bases; nucleotides outside the gene matches: 11. The CDR3 length is 15 residues. The study's findings and limits: No sequencing was yet done of CD4+, regulatory or CD8+ subsets, or of SARS-CoV-2-responsive or tetramer+ sorted cells. Patients with COVID-19 reportedly showed strongly skewed T cell receptor beta variable and joining gene usage. Highly clonal in active COVID-19, TRB repertoires exceeded healthy-donor diversity and richness at recovery.

The receptor comes from a human donor who had recovered from COVID-19. The chain combines TRBV6-5 with TRBJ2-1, with TRBD1 matching over 7 bases. The sequenced material came from blood. CDR3 loop: CASSEPLDRRNEQFF. The CDR3 region has the DNA TGTGCCAGCAGTGAGCCCCTGGACAGGAGGAATGAGCAGTTCTTC.